This T cell receptor beta chain was sequenced for a study of vaccination effects on CD4 cells after COVID-19 (dated by TCRdb to between 2021 and 2024). For the study in its entirety: Each participant received two doses of an mRNA SARS-CoV-2 vaccine, either BNT162b2 or mRNA-1273. SARS-CoV-2 spike-specific CD4+ TCR repertoires from before and after mRNA vaccination were compared in COVID-19 convalescent patients and in infection-naive vaccine recipients. Altogether, 10 COVID-19 convalescent patients and 4 SARS-CoV-2-naive healthy vaccine recipients made up the full study. In the study, cultures from other donors were sequenced using the Oncomine TCR Beta short-read assay on an Illumina iSeq 100. General study outcomes and caveats: Among healthy vaccine recipients, nearly all vaccine-induced clones were SARS-CoV-2 mono-reactive, and only 1 of 255 was cross-reactive with common cold coronaviruses. Limitations of the study were the small number of convalescent patients and the absence of early post-infection timepoints. At late post-vaccination timepoints, both infection-induced and vaccine-induced clones showed marked clonal contraction, consistent with waning T cell responses.

Library creation used the immunoSEQ multiplex PCR assay. DNA from the cultured and isolated CD4+ T cells underwent TCR beta CDR3 sequencing. The paper's processing steps were these. Non-productive TCR sequences were discarded, and reads were trimmed to the CDR3 region, with only CDR3s of 7 or more amino acids retained. The MANAFEST web app was used to pick out antigen-specific clonotypes by comparing their expansion in peptide wells with that in reference cultures. For clones to be considered positive, expansion at FDR<0.05 versus reference and all other wells, an odds ratio above 5, and a frequency above 0.1% in two replicate wells were required. A clonotype was called cross-reactive if it was significantly expanded both in SARS-CoV-2 spike wells and in at least one common cold coronavirus spike condition. CDR3 similarity was assessed by Levenshtein distance with the stringdist R package, and unrooted trees were built with ape in R 3.6.1. TCRdb carries this immuneACCESS record with in-frame sequences only. Its versions omit some clonotypes, under half of them owing to an unresolved V gene in the studies checked, with the rest unexplained. D and trimming come from the DNA, and the V and J calls and clone size come from that table. In this sample the table shows approximately 25,000 clones, around 75% of which occur a single time. Clones ranked in the top ten supply 22% of the sample.

The table lists this clone with a count of one. The target of this receptor is not known. The record has no base qualities; no much larger clone is one base away. CDR1 and CDR2 are drawn from the germline V gene: KGHSH, LQKENI. The CDR3, from cysteine to phenylalanine, totals 16 residues. Left in the record is the CDR3 DNA by itself, 48 bases read in frame from the first base. V loses 2 bases, J loses 5 bases, and the germline ends lie 18 bases apart. The ViraFEST assay stimulated PBMC with viral peptide pools and then used TCR sequencing to identify antigen-specific CD4+ T cell clonotypes by expansion. After around eleven days of culture, CD4+ T cells were isolated with the EasySep CD4+ T cell isolation kit. Healthy vaccine recipients had no prior SARS-CoV-2 infection, confirmed by negative nucleocapsid antibodies before and after vaccination. Roughly 2.1 million PBMC per well were cultured in IMDM with 5% human AB serum, 9 to 10 IU/ml IL-2 and gentamicin, plus 10 ug/ml peptides. On days 3 and 7, half of the culture medium was replaced with fresh IL-2-containing medium. Each peptide stimulation condition was cultured in triplicate wells unless otherwise noted. PBMC were separated from whole blood using Ficoll-Paque Plus gradient centrifugation and were then either cryopreserved at -140C or used fresh. The overlapping peptide pools covered the spike proteins of SARS-CoV-2 as well as those of the common cold coronaviruses HCoV-NL63, HCoV-OC43 and HCoV-229E. The QIAamp micro DNA kit was used to extract genomic DNA from the cultured CD4+ T cells.

The TCR comes from a human donor who received a COVID-19 vaccine. The source was CD4+ T cells from PBMCs cultured with HCoV-NL63 spike peptides, collected before COVID-19 vaccination. Taken with the paper, the label for cell subset or site translates to: HCoV-NL63 spike overlapping peptide pool stimulation. The chain uses TRBV18 and TRBJ2-5, with a tentative D gene TRBD2 over 6 matching bases. The nucleotides are TGTGCCAGCTCACCATATCGGCGGGACCGTCAGGAGACCCAGTACTTC. Protein translation: CASSPYRRDRQETQYF. Supplemented by the reference TRBV18 and TRBJ2-5 proteins around the CDR3, the complete variable domain is NAGVMQNPRHLVRRRGQEARLRCSPMKGHSHVYWYRQLPEEGLKFMVYLQKENIIDESGMPKERFSAEFPKEGPSILRIQQVVRGDSAAYFCASSPYRRDRQETQYFGPGTRLLVL.